This TCR beta chain was found in a study of T cells in Graves' hyperthyroidism and ophthalmopathy. The investigators amplified TCR beta CDR3 regions from RNA transcripts. Carried out on the TCR CDR3, a first-round RT-PCR used the HTBI primer set. TCRdb independently ran MiXCR on the multiplex PCR reads; one entry per CDR3 protein. The sample shows around 660,000 distinct CDR3 sequences, less than 45% of them seen only once. The study excluded patients with uncontrolled infection, other autoimmune disease, pregnancy or lactation. The CDR3 length is 14 residues. Germline-derived CDR1 and CDR2 are SQVTM and ANQGSEA. V gave up 5 bases and J gave up 4 bases; unmatched junction bases: 8. Ten or more counts support this clonotype.

Sequencing used peripheral blood or thyroid tissue (not recorded which). The chain uses TRBV29-1 and TRBJ1-1; 9 bases line up with TRBD1. This sequence originates from an adult man with Graves' disease, either hyperthyroidism or ophthalmopathy (not recorded which). In nucleotides, the CDR3 is TGCAGCGTTAGACCGGGACAGGGAGGCACTGAAGCTTTCTTT. It specifies CSVRPGQGGTEAFF.